A selection of T cell receptor beta chains follows, all from one sample in a study of cytomegalovirus exposure and HLA in healthy donors. Profiling relied on immunoSEQ multiplex PCR, and the TCRdb table lists in-frame clones only, not all of them. This sample carries approximately 90,000 clones, 76% of them seen once, and the ten largest clones take 1.4%. Material for sequencing was PBMCs. Every receptor here comes from a male donor in good health and CMV-seronegative. Both conserved end residues are part of each CDR3. Fields, in order: D gene, clone size, J gene, V gene, CDR3 DNA, CDR3 protein. The D gene is left open where the match is weak. Only part of the rows carry a size: once, few, many, or a class if the clone is expanded.

d_call: TRBD1
clone_size: few
j_call: TRBJ2-1
v_call: TRBV11-3
cdr3_nt: TGTGCCAGCAGCATCATTGACAGGGCCGGTACAGCTGAGCAGTTCTTC
cdr3_aa: CASSIIDRAGTAEQFF

d_call: -
clone_size: -
j_call: TRBJ1-2
v_call: TRBV4-3
cdr3_nt: TGCGCCAGCAGCCAAGATTCGAGGAGACCGGGTGTCTACACCTTC
cdr3_aa: CASSQDSRRPGVYTF

d_call: TRBD1
clone_size: -
j_call: TRBJ2-3
v_call: TRBV11-3
cdr3_nt: TGTGCCAGCAGCTTATCCAGGACAGGCAGGGGGACAGATACGCAGTATTTT
cdr3_aa: CASSLSRTGRGTDTQYF

d_call: TRBD1
clone_size: -
j_call: TRBJ1-1
v_call: TRBV28
cdr3_nt: TGTGCCAGCAGTTCAGGGGGGTCTAACACTGAAGCTTTCTTT
cdr3_aa: CASSSGGSNTEAFF

d_call: -
clone_size: few
j_call: TRBJ1-5
v_call: TRBV7-9
cdr3_nt: TGTTCCAGCAGCTTAGGGACACAGCCCCAGCATTTT
cdr3_aa: CSSSLGTQPQHF

d_call: -
clone_size: -
j_call: TRBJ2-6
v_call: TRBV28
cdr3_nt: TGTGCCAGCAGTCCGGCAGCGGCTGGGGCCAACGTCCTGACTTTC
cdr3_aa: CASSPAAAGANVLTF

d_call: TRBD2
clone_size: once
j_call: TRBJ2-7
v_call: TRBV4-3
cdr3_nt: TGCGCCAGCAGCCAAGATCTAGCGGGAGGGTACGAGCAGTACTTC
cdr3_aa: CASSQDLAGGYEQYF

d_call: TRBD2
clone_size: once
j_call: TRBJ2-3
v_call: TRBV5-7
cdr3_nt: TGTGCCAGCAGCTTGGACCAGCGGGAGAATCGGGGGGGAGATACGCAGTATTTT
cdr3_aa: CASSLDQRENRGGDTQYF

d_call: -
clone_size: -
j_call: TRBJ2-1
v_call: TRBV9
cdr3_nt: TGTGCCAGCAGCGGTCAGGGAAGGGGTGACAATGAGCAGTTCTTC
cdr3_aa: CASSGQGRGDNEQFF

d_call: -
clone_size: -
j_call: TRBJ2-5
v_call: TRBV5-6
cdr3_nt: TGTGCCAGCAGCTTGGTGGCCGCCATGGAGACCCAGTACTTC
cdr3_aa: CASSLVAAMETQYF

d_call: TRBD1
clone_size: -
j_call: TRBJ1-1
v_call: TRBV9
cdr3_nt: TGTGCCAGCAGTCGACAGGGGAGGGGGCTGAACACTGAAGCTTTCTTT
cdr3_aa: CASSRQGRGLNTEAFF

d_call: TRBD1
clone_size: few
j_call: TRBJ1-1
v_call: TRBV5-4
cdr3_nt: TGTGCCAGCAGCCTTGATTCTGGACAGGGGACTGAAGCTTTCTTT
cdr3_aa: CASSLDSGQGTEAFF

d_call: -
clone_size: few
j_call: TRBJ2-1
v_call: TRBV7-8
cdr3_nt: TGTGCCAGCAGCTTAGTGGGAGACCTAGCTACCTACAATGAGCAGTTCTTC
cdr3_aa: CASSLVGDLATYNEQFF

d_call: TRBD1
clone_size: -
j_call: TRBJ2-4
v_call: TRBV4-3
cdr3_nt: TGCGCCAGCAGCCAAGAAAGACAGGGAATTCAGTACTTC
cdr3_aa: CASSQERQGIQYF

d_call: TRBD1
clone_size: -
j_call: TRBJ2-7
v_call: TRBV27
cdr3_nt: TGTGCCAGCAGCTACAGACAGGGGGGAACCTACGAGCAGTACTTC
cdr3_aa: CASSYRQGGTYEQYF

d_call: TRBD2
clone_size: -
j_call: TRBJ2-2
v_call: TRBV7-8
cdr3_nt: TGTGCCAGCAGCCGGAGCGGGGGGTTCACCGGGGAGCTGTTTTTT
cdr3_aa: CASSRSGGFTGELFF

d_call: -
clone_size: few
j_call: TRBJ1-4
v_call: TRBV6-6
cdr3_nt: TGTGCCAGCAGTTACGAAGCGAGAGAAAAACTGTTTTTT
cdr3_aa: CASSYEAREKLFF

d_call: TRBD2
clone_size: -
j_call: TRBJ2-3
v_call: TRBV28
cdr3_nt: TGTGCCAGCAGTTTTAGCGGGAGCACAGATACGCAGTATTTT
cdr3_aa: CASSFSGSTDTQYF

d_call: -
clone_size: -
j_call: TRBJ2-2
v_call: TRBV5-1
cdr3_nt: TGCGCCAGCAGCTTGGCCCCAGCGACGGTGGCCGGGGAGCTGTTTTTT
cdr3_aa: CASSLAPATVAGELFF

d_call: -
clone_size: -
j_call: TRBJ2-6
v_call: TRBV18
cdr3_nt: TGTGCCAGCTCACCTTCCATGACCGATGACAGCGTGCCTTACTCTGGGGCCAACGTCCTGACTTTC
cdr3_aa: CASSPSMTDDSVPYSGANVLTF

d_call: -
clone_size: -
j_call: TRBJ1-2
v_call: TRBV30
cdr3_nt: TGTGCCTGGAGTAGCCAGGTAACAAGCTATGGCTACACCTTC
cdr3_aa: CAWSSQVTSYGYTF

d_call: TRBD1
clone_size: -
j_call: TRBJ1-2
v_call: TRBV4-3
cdr3_nt: TGCGCCAGCAGCCTTTCCAGGACAGGTGCTAACTATGGCTACACCTTC
cdr3_aa: CASSLSRTGANYGYTF

d_call: -
clone_size: -
j_call: TRBJ1-1
v_call: TRBV7-2
cdr3_nt: TGTGCCAGCAGCTTCGACAGCTCCGGGAACACTGAAGCTTTCTTT
cdr3_aa: CASSFDSSGNTEAFF

d_call: -
clone_size: -
j_call: TRBJ2-3
v_call: TRBV5-8
cdr3_nt: TGTGCCAGCAGAGTGAGGTCGACAGATACGCAGTATTTT
cdr3_aa: CASRVRSTDTQYF

d_call: -
clone_size: -
j_call: TRBJ2-7
v_call: TRBV29-1
cdr3_nt: TGCAGCGTTACGATCTTACAGGGTAGAAACGAGCAGTACTTC
cdr3_aa: CSVTILQGRNEQYF

d_call: -
clone_size: -
j_call: TRBJ2-7
v_call: TRBV4-3
cdr3_nt: TGCGCCAGCAGCCAAGATCGAGAGACAGGGAGGTCCTACGAGCAGTACTTC
cdr3_aa: CASSQDRETGRSYEQYF

d_call: -
clone_size: -
j_call: TRBJ2-7
v_call: TRBV28
cdr3_nt: TGTGCCAGCAGTTTTTCCGGTAGCGGTATGATCTACGAGCAGTACTTC
cdr3_aa: CASSFSGSGMIYEQYF

d_call: TRBD1
clone_size: -
j_call: TRBJ1-1
v_call: TRBV5-1
cdr3_nt: TGCGCCAGCAGCTTGGGGACAGGTCAGGAAGCTTTCTTT
cdr3_aa: CASSLGTGQEAFF

d_call: TRBD2
clone_size: -
j_call: TRBJ2-3
v_call: TRBV5-6
cdr3_nt: TGTGCCAGCAGCTCATCGGGGACTAGCGGGGGGGAGACCACAGATACGCAGTATTTT
cdr3_aa: CASSSSGTSGGETTDTQYF

d_call: -
clone_size: -
j_call: TRBJ2-3
v_call: TRBV5-4
cdr3_nt: TGTGCCAGCACCCTGGGGCGTTCTAGCACAGATACGCAGTATTTT
cdr3_aa: CASTLGRSSTDTQYF

d_call: TRBD1
clone_size: -
j_call: TRBJ2-1
v_call: TRBV11-2
cdr3_nt: TGTGCCAGCAGCCGCGCCGGGACAGGATCGAATTTTGCCTACAATGAGCAGTTCTTC
cdr3_aa: CASSRAGTGSNFAYNEQFF

d_call: -
clone_size: -
j_call: TRBJ1-2
v_call: TRBV6-5
cdr3_nt: TGTGCCAGCAGTTACTCGGACGGAGGAGGGGTCTATGGCTACACCTTC
cdr3_aa: CASSYSDGGGVYGYTF

d_call: TRBD2
clone_size: once
j_call: TRBJ2-2
v_call: TRBV28
cdr3_nt: TGTGCCAGCAGTTTCAGGACTAGCGGGATTAGAACCGGGGAGCTGTTTTTT
cdr3_aa: CASSFRTSGIRTGELFF

d_call: -
clone_size: -
j_call: TRBJ1-1
v_call: TRBV28
cdr3_nt: TGTGCCAGCACGGTTCAGGGGCGCACTGAAGCTTTCTTT
cdr3_aa: CASTVQGRTEAFF

d_call: TRBD1
clone_size: -
j_call: TRBJ1-6
v_call: TRBV28
cdr3_nt: TGTGCCAGCAGTTTAATCCGGACAGGGGGGTCCTATAATTCACCCCTCCACTTT
cdr3_aa: CASSLIRTGGSYNSPLHF

d_call: -
clone_size: few
j_call: TRBJ2-3
v_call: TRBV14
cdr3_nt: TGTGCCAGCAGCCCCGGGGCAGATACGCAGTATTTT
cdr3_aa: CASSPGADTQYF

d_call: -
clone_size: few
j_call: TRBJ1-4
v_call: TRBV19
cdr3_nt: TGTGCCAGTAGTGAACAGGGATCGAATGAAAAACTGTTTTTT
cdr3_aa: CASSEQGSNEKLFF